This T cell receptor (beta chain) originates from a study of Ad26.COV2.S vaccination and SARS-CoV-2 variants. Comment on this clone: Its antigen is undetermined.

This sample's treatment: 15 to 20 received Ad26.COV2.S at low or high dose, single or two shots; 5 received placebo; per-sample allocation not given. Sampling was done on day 63 after the first vaccine or placebo injection. Donation was by an adult aged 18-55 years who was in Boston. This CDR3 has 13 amino acids. The germline V gene encodes CDR1 MNHEY and CDR2 SMNVEV (reference sequence). With 0 bases removed from V and 8 bases from J, the gap between germline ends came to 10 bases. Clones were sequenced by immunoSEQ multiplex PCR, and TCRdb holds only the in-frame ones, with some missing. The data hold 500,000 or so clones, with nearly 90% observed a single time. Broader study findings: Total T cell responses were possibly underestimated by TCR breadth and depth analyses.

Sequenced here: peripheral blood, sampled in a trial of Ad26.COV2.S vaccine versus placebo. The rearrangement links TRBV27 to TRBJ1-2; no definite D call. The receptor was derived from a person between 18 and 59 years old who received the Ad26.COV2.S COVID-19 vaccine or a placebo. The CDR3 protein is CASSLSGSGGYTF. Here the CDR3 DNA reads TGTGCCAGCAGTTTATCGGGTTCTGGGGGCTACACCTTC.